The rows below give T cell receptor beta chains drawn from one sample of a study of blood T cell repertoires in COVID-19. Sequenced by immunoSEQ multiplex PCR; TCRdb stores in-frame clones only, minus some. This table has under 200,000 clones, around 76% appearing once. Sequences were obtained from peripheral blood. Receptors were obtained from a woman in her sixties with COVID-19, enrolled during active disease. Both conserved end residues are part of each CDR3. The D gene is left open where the match is weak. Some rows have no size entry. The others give once, few or many, or a class for an expanded clone.

j_gene	abundance	v_gene	d_gene	CDR3aa
TRBJ2-1	.	TRBV21-1	.	CASSTPGNRSYNEQFF
TRBJ1-2	.	TRBV3-1/TRBV3-2	.	CASSQIQGDGYTF
TRBJ1-1	.	TRBV24-1	TRBD1	CATSDSFVAGGAQDTEAFF
TRBJ1-5	.	TRBV6-5	TRBD1	CASSLWTGGNEPQHF
TRBJ2-3	.	TRBV4-2	TRBD2	CASSQGHSGGEVDTQYF
TRBJ2-1	.	TRBV7-3	TRBD2	CASSRGTSGHNEQFF
TRBJ1-1	.	TRBV7-6	TRBD1	CASSPRQGMNTEAFF
TRBJ2-5	.	TRBV30	TRBD2	CAWGRGEAPETQYF
TRBJ2-2	once	TRBV7-2	TRBD1	CASSHRPGTGNTGELFF
TRBJ2-2	.	TRBV9	.	CASSANEAFGTGELFF
TRBJ1-1	.	TRBV11-2	.	CASSSSRVVPEAFF
TRBJ1-6	.	TRBV18	.	CASSIRGGADYNSPLHF
TRBJ2-5	once	TRBV7-2	.	CASTRGEETQYF
TRBJ2-3	.	TRBV6-5	.	CASISWRGTDTQYF
TRBJ2-3	.	TRBV3-1/TRBV3-2	TRBD1	CASRSEGQGKLGRRVTDTQYF
TRBJ2-1	.	TRBV7-2	TRBD1	CASSLAAGTGVTQYNEQFF
TRBJ1-6	.	TRBV11-2	.	CASSLGRGRNSPLHF